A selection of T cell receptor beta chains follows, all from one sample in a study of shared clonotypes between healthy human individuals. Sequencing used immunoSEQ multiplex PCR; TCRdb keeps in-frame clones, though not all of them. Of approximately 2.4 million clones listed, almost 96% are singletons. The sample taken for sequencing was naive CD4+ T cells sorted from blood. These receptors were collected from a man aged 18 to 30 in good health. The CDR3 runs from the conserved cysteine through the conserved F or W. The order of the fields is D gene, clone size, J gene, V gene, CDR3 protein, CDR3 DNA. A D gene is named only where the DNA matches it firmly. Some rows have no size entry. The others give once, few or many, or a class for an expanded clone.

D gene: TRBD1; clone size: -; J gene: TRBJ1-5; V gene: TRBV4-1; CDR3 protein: CASSPGTGDYSNQPQHF; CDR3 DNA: TGCGCCAGCAGCCCCGGGACAGGGGATTATAGCAATCAGCCCCAGCATTTT
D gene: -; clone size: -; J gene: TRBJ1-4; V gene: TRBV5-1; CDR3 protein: CASSLMTGGNEKLFF; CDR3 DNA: TGCGCCAGCAGCTTGATGACGGGGGGTAATGAAAAACTGTTTTTT
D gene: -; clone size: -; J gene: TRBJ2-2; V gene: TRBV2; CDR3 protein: CASSYSGSGELFF; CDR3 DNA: TGTGCCAGCAGTTACTCAGGGTCCGGGGAGCTGTTTTTT
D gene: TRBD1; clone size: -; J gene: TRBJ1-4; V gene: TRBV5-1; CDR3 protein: CASSLAPGQGRANEKLFF; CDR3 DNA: TGCGCCAGCAGCTTGGCCCCCGGACAGGGGAGAGCTAATGAAAAACTGTTTTTT
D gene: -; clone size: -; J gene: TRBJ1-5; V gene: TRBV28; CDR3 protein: CASRGGTSNQPQHF; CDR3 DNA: TGTGCCAGCAGGGGGGGTACGAGCAATCAGCCCCAGCATTTT
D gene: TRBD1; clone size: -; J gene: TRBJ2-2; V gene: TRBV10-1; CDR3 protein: CASSIGTVNTGELFF; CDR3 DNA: TGCGCCAGCAGCATCGGGACAGTGAACACCGGGGAGCTGTTTTTT
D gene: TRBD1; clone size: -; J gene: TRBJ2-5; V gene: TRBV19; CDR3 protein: CASSTGAQETQYF; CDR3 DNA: TGTGCCAGTTCAACAGGGGCACAAGAGACCCAGTACTTC
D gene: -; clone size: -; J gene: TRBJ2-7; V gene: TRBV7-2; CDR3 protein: CASSLQANSYEQYF; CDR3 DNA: TGTGCCAGCAGCTTACAAGCTAACTCCTACGAGCAGTACTTC
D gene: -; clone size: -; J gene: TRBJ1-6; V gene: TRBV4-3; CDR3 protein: CASSHRRDLTSPLHF; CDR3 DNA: TGCGCCAGCAGCCATCGCCGGGACCTAACTTCACCCCTCCACTTT
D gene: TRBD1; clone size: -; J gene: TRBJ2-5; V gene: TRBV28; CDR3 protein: CASRDLDRGRDREGVWHRETQYF; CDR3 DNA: TGTGCCAGCAGGGACCTCGACAGGGGGCGAGACCGAGAGGGGGTCTGGCATCGAGAGACCCAGTACTTC
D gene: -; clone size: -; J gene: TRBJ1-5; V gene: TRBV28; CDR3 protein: CASSFSQLYQPQHF; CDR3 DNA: TGTGCCAGCAGTTTCTCTCAGCTGTATCAGCCCCAGCATTTT
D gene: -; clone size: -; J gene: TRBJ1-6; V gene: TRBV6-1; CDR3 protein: CASSEALRSSSYNSPLHF; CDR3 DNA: TGTGCCAGCAGTGAAGCGCTTCGGAGTAGCTCCTATAATTCACCCCTCCACTTT
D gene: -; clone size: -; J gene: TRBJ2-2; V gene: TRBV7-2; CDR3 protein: CASSLETGELFF; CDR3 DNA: TGTGCCAGCAGCTTAGAGACCGGGGAGCTGTTTTTT
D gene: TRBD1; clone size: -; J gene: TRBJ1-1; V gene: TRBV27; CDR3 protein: CASKRTGGNTEAFF; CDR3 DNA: TGTGCCAGCAAAAGGACAGGGGGGAACACTGAAGCTTTCTTT
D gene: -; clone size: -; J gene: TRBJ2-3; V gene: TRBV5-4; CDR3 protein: CASSPRTFRTDTQYF; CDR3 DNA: TGTGCCAGCAGCCCCCGGACCTTCCGAACAGATACGCAGTATTTT
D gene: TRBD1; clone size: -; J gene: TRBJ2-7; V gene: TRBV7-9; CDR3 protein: CASSYDRGVYEQYF; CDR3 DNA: TGTGCCAGCAGCTACGACAGGGGGGTATACGAGCAGTACTTC
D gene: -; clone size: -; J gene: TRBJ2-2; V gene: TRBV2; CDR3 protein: CASRGRQASTGELFF; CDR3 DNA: TGTGCCAGCAGAGGACGACAGGCAAGTACCGGGGAGCTGTTTTTT
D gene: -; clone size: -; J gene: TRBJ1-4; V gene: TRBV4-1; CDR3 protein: CASSRAHSTNEKLFF; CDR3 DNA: TGCGCCAGCAGCCGGGCGCACAGCACAAATGAAAAACTGTTTTTT
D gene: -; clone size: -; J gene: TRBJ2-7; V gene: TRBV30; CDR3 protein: CAWSVGHSYEQYF; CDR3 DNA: TGTGCCTGGAGTGTTGGACACTCCTACGAGCAGTACTTC
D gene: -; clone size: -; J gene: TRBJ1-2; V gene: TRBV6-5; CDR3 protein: CASSYGGHNYGYTF; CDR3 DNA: TGTGCCAGCAGTTACGGGGGGCATAACTATGGCTACACCTTC
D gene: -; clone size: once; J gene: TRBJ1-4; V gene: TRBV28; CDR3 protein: CASGYEKLFF; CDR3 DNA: TGTGCCAGCGGTTATGAAAAACTGTTTTTT
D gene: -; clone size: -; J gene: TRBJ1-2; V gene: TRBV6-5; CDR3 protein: CASSPEDGYGYTF; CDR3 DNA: TGTGCCAGCAGTCCCGAAGACGGCTATGGCTACACCTTC
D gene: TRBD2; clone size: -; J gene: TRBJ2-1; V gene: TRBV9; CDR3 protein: CASSVGGGGSNEQFF; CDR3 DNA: TGTGCCAGCAGCGTAGGCGGCGGGGGGTCCAATGAGCAGTTCTTC
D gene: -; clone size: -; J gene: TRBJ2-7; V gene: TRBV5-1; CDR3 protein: CASSPGSAYEQYF; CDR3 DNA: TGCGCCAGCAGCCCCGGGTCAGCCTACGAGCAGTACTTC
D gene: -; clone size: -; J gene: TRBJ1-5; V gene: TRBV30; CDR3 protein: CAWTTEGQPQHF; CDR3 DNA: TGTGCCTGGACCACCGAGGGCCAGCCCCAGCATTTT
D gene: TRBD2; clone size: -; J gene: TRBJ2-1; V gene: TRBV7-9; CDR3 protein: CASSSRAGSSYNEQFF; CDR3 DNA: TGTGCCAGCAGCTCCCGAGCGGGGAGCTCCTACAATGAGCAGTTCTTC
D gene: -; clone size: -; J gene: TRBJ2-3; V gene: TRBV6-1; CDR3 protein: CASGYGLTDTQYF; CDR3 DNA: TGTGCCAGCGGGTATGGACTCACAGATACGCAGTATTTT
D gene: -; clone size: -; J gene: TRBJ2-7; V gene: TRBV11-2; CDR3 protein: CASSPRDRLGAYEQYF; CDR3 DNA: TGTGCCAGCAGCCCGAGGGACCGCCTCGGAGCCTACGAGCAGTACTTC
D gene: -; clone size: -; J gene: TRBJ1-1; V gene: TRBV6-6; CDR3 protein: CASSYVVGTEAFF; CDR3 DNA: TGTGCCAGCAGTTACGTTGTGGGCACTGAAGCTTTCTTT
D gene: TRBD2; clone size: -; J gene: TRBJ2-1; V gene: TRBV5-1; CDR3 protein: CASSMVSGGYNEQFF; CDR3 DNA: TGCGCCAGCAGTATGGTTAGCGGGGGCTACAATGAGCAGTTCTTC
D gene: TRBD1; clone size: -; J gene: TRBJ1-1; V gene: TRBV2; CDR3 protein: CASSEYRTGPNTEAFF; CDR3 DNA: TGTGCCAGCAGTGAATACCGGACAGGGCCGAACACTGAAGCTTTCTTT
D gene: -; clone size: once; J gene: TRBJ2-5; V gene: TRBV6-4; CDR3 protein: CASPGQTSNF; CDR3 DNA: TGTGCCAGCCCAGGACAGACCTCGAACTTC
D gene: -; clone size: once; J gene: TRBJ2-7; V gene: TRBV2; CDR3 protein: CASSEIWGEQYF; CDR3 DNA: TGTGCCAGCAGTGAGATCTGGGGGGAGCAGTACTTC
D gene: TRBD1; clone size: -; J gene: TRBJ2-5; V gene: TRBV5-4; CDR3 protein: CASSWDRQETQYF; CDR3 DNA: TGTGCCAGCAGCTGGGACAGGCAAGAGACCCAGTACTTC
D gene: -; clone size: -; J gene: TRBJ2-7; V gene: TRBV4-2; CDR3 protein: CASSQDDGGPSYEQYF; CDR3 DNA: TGTGCCAGCAGCCAAGATGACGGGGGGCCCTCCTACGAGCAGTACTTC
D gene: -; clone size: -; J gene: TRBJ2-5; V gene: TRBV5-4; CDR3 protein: CASSLYSAETQYF; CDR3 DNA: TGTGCCAGCAGCTTGTACAGTGCAGAGACCCAGTACTTC
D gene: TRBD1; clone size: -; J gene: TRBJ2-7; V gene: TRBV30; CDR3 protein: CAWRLRTGLTYEQYF; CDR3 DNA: TGTGCCTGGAGACTGCGGACAGGACTCACCTACGAGCAGTACTTC